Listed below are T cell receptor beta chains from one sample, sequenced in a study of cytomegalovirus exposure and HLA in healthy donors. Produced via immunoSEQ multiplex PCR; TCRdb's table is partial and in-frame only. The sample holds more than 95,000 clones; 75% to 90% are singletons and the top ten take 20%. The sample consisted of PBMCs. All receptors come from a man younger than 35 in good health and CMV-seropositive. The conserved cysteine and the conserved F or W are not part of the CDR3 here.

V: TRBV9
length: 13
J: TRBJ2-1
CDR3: ASSTISSGREAQF

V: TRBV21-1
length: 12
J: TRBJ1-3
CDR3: ASSTQGVGNTIY

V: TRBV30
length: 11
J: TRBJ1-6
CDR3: AWSVQRDSPLH

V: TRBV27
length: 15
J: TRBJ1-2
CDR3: ASSSTGTGRLNYGYT

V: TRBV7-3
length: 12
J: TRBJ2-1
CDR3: ASSVSGAVDEQF

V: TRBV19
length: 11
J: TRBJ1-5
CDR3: ASSRGDVQPQH

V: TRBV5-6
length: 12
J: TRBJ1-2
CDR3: ASRSFATNYGYT

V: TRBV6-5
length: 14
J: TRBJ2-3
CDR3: ASSWESFTSTDTQY

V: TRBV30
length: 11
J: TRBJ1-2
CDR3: AWRPTGFPGYT

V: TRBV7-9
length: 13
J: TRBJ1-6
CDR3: ASSLAQGTYSPLH

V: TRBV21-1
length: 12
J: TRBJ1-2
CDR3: ASSKKGQKYGYT

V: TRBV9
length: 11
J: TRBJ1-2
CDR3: ASSVSGGYGYT

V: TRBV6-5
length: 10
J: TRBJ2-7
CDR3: ASSLPSYEQY

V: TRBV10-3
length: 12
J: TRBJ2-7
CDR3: AISKASGDYEQY

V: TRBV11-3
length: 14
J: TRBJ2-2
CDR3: ASSLLAGTYTGELF

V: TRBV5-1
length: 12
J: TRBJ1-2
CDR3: ASSHSGEYLGYT

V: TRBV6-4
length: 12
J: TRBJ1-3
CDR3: ASSTPQVRNTIY

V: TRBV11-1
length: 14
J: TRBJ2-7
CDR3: ASSPFSQGAYYEQY

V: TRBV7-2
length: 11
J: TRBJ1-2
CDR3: AAGGTVTNGYT

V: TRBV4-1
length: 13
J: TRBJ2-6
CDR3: ASSHDSSGANVLT